The 25 T cell receptor beta chains below all came from one sample that was sequenced in a study of blood T cell repertoires in COVID-19. Some clones are missing from TCRdb's copy, which holds only in-frame ones; the method was immunoSEQ multiplex PCR. The table includes about 130,000 clones, 90% detected once. The source material was peripheral blood. These receptors were collected from a man between 45 and 60 years old with active COVID-19.

This chain joins TRBV29-1 and TRBJ2-1; 9 nucleotides agree with TRBD1. The CDR3 runs 14 residues. Germline assignment: CDR1 SQVTM and CDR2 ANQGSEA. J gave up 5 bases and V 7 bases, and 9 bases lay outside the gene matches. The CDR3 region is CSGTGGEYNNEQFF. The CDR3 DNA reads as TGCAGCGGCACAGGGGGCGAGTATAACAATGAGCAGTTCTTC.

The chain has TRBV4-1 and TRBJ2-3; TRBD2 agrees at 15 bases. Germline lookup yields CDR1 MGHRA and CDR2 YSYEKL. The CDR3 is made up of 17 amino acids. Unmatched junction bases numbered 0, after V lost 1 base and J lost 1 base. The CDR3 DNA is TGCGCCAGCAGCCAAGGGACTAGCGGGAGGGGCACAGATACGCAGTATTTT. This gives the protein CASSQGTSGRGTDTQYF.

V gene TRBV4-1 combines with J gene TRBJ1-2; TRBD1 matches at 9 bases. V shed 1 base, J shed 9 bases, and the junction held 12 bases outside the gene matches. This CDR3 comprises 16 residues. Germline V gene data show CDR1 as MGHRA and CDR2 as YSYEKL. CDR3 sequence: CASSQGHDRGNPSYTF. The DNA for the CDR3 is TGCGCCAGCAGCCAAGGGCACGACAGGGGGAATCCGAGCTACACCTTC.

The chain uses TRBV30 and TRBJ2-1, with D possibly being TRBD1 (7 bases). Per germline, CDR1 GTSNPN and CDR2 SVGIG (reference sequence). This CDR3 contains 15 residues. Trimming pared 2 bases from V and 2 bases from J, leaving 13 bases between. The CDR3, as DNA: TGTGCCTGGAGTACAGGGGACTCACCCTACAATGAGCAGTTCTTC. This sequence encodes CAWSTGDSPYNEQFF. Based on the CDR3 plus reference TRBV30 and TRBJ2-1, the full variable domain is SQTIHQWPATLVQPVGSPLSLECTVEGTSNPNLYWYRQAAGRGLQLLFYSVGIGQISSEVPQNLSASRPQDRQFILSSKKLLLSDSGFYLCAWSTGDSPYNEQFFGPGTRLTVL.

The chain has TRBV4-1 and TRBJ2-4, with 9 bases matching TRBD2. Per germline, CDR1 MGHRA and CDR2 YSYEKL. Unmatched junction bases numbered 6, after V lost 0 bases and J lost 9 bases. CDR3 length: 15 residues. In DNA form, the CDR3 reads TGCGCCAGCAGCCAAGAGGGGGCTAGCGGGGTCATTCAGTACTTC. Translation: CASSQEGASGVIQYF.

This clone has only one observation. Germline and junction disagree at one end, which may indicate a read error. The chain joins TRBV10-1 to TRBJ2-4; TRBD2 agrees at 10 bases. This CDR3 contains 14 residues. The germline V gene has CDR1 WNHNN and CDR2 SYGVQD (reference sequence). CDR3 in amino acids: CAGSGGGNKNIQYF. The CDR3 coding sequence is TGCGCCGGCAGCGGGGGGGGGAACAAAAACATTCAGTACTTC.

The rearrangement links TRBV11-3 to TRBJ2-7; D is unresolved. The CDR3 is 12 residues long. Germline loops: CDR1 SGHNT, CDR2 YENEEA. V gave up 1 base and J gave up 4 bases, with 5 bases separating them. Here the CDR3 DNA reads TGTGCCAGCAGCTTAGGTACTTACGAGCAGTACGTC. Protein product: CASSLGTYEQYV.

J is TRBJ2-5 and V is TRBV4-1; 8 bases fit TRBD1. The CDR3 spans 16 residues. V lost 1 base to trimming and J lost 4 bases; unmatched junction nucleotides: 8. Germline CDR1 reads MGHRA; CDR2 reads YSYEKL. In DNA form, the CDR3 reads TGCGCCAGCAGCCAAGCTCCACAAGGACAGGGAGAGACCCAGTACTTC. Translation gives CASSQAPQGQGETQYF.

This clone appeared a single time. Mismatch with germline at one junction end may stem from a read error. V is TRBV7-9 and J is TRBJ1-6; possible D gene TRBD1, 6 bases. Looked up from germline, CDR1 is SEHNR and CDR2 is FQNEAQ (reference sequence). The CDR3 contains 12 residues. The CDR3 sequence: CASRPGGAPPHF. The CDR3 DNA reads as TGTGCCAGCAGGCCGGGGGGCGCACCCCCCCACTTT.

V is TRBV27 and J is TRBJ2-2; D is possibly TRBD1 (5 bases). Germline lookup yields CDR1 MNHEY and CDR2 SMNVEV (reference sequence). CDR3 length: 17 residues. V lost 0 bases, J lost 3 bases, and 14 bases lay in between. In nucleotides, the CDR3 is TGTGCCAGCAGTTTATCAGGGGAACGAGTCTACACCGGGGAGCTGTTTTTT. This codes for CASSLSGERVYTGELFF.

This clone was picked up one time. V gene TRBV2 combines with J gene TRBJ1-6; a weak D match, TRBD1 (5 bases). Trimming left V 9 bases short and J 5 bases short, with 11 bases between. The CDR3 extends over 13 amino acids. From germline, CDR1 is SNHLY and CDR2 FYNNEI. This CDR3 reads CASSGLNNSPLHF. DNA for the CDR3: TGTGCCAGTTCAGGGCTTAATAATTCACCCCTCCACTTT.

This clone was observed a single time. CDR3 region: CASSTGQGYSNQPQHF. The CDR3 nucleotides read TGTGCCAGTAGTACAGGACAGGGGTATAGCAATCAGCCCCAGCATTTT. The chain recombines TRBV19 with TRBJ1-5; TRBD1 matches 9 bases. The length of the CDR3 is 16 residues. V was clipped by 4 bases and J by 0 bases; unmatched bases: 4. Germline V gene data show CDR1 as LNHDA and CDR2 as SQIVND (reference sequence). The full variable domain, with the rest looked up from reference TRBV19 and TRBJ1-5, is DGGITQSPKYLFRKEGQNVTLSCEQNLNHDAMYWYRQDPGQGLRLIYYSQIVNDFQKGDIAEGYSVSREKKESFPLTVTSAQKNPTAFYLCASSTGQGYSNQPQHFGDGTRLSIL.

This clone was seen only a few times. V is TRBV9 and J is TRBJ1-6; D gene unclear. The CDR3 covers 15 residues. V was pared by 0 bases and J by 10 bases, with 14 bases between. Germline V gene data show CDR1 as SGDLS and CDR2 as YYNGEE. The CDR3 DNA is TGTGCCAGCAGCGTAGACCAAAGTGGGGAGTCACCCCTCCACTTT. It codes for CASSVDQSGESPLHF.

The chain couples TRBV5-1 to TRBJ2-3; 8 positions agree with TRBD1. Germline CDR1 reads SGHRS; CDR2 reads YFSETQ. CDR3 length: 13 residues. Trimming cost V 4 bases and J 5 bases; bases outside gene matches: 3. The DNA for the CDR3 is TGCGCCAGCAGCGCGGACAGGGAAGATACGCAGTATTTT. Translating it yields CASSADREDTQYF.

CDR3 region: CASSQDSGTVGSPLHF. The CDR3 DNA reads as TGTGCCAGCAGCCAAGATTCGGGGACTGTAGGTTCACCCCTCCACTTT. This chain links TRBV3-1 (or the pseudogene TRBV3-2) with TRBJ1-6; D possibly corresponds to TRBD1 (5 bases). V shed 0 bases and J shed 9 bases, with 15 bases lying between them. CDR3 length equals 16 residues. Germline CDR1 LGHDT, CDR2 YNNKEL (reference sequence).

This chain uses TRBV21-1 with TRBJ2-7; the tabulated D call, TRBD1, remains unverified against the DNA. TRBV21-1 is described as a pseudogene. CDR3 length equals 14 residues. In DNA, the CDR3 is TGTGCCAGCAGCCACCGGGACAGGCGGGGCGAGCAGTACGTC. It specifies CASSHRDRRGEQYV.

The chain has TRBV15 and TRBJ2-1, with 8 bases matching TRBD2. The germline V gene encodes CDR1 LNHNV and CDR2 YYDKDF (reference sequence). The CDR3 is made up of 15 amino acids. V lost 3 bases to trimming and J lost 8 bases; unmatched junction nucleotides: 9. Here the CDR3 DNA reads TGTGCCACCAGCAGCCTACCGACTAGCGCCCATGAGCAGTTCTTC. It encodes CATSSLPTSAHEQFF. Full variable domain (missing parts from reference TRBV15 and TRBJ2-1): DAMVIQNPRYQVTQFGKPVTLSCSQTLNHNVMYWYQQKSSQAPKLLFHYYDKDFNNEADTPDNFQSRRPNTSFCFLDIRSPGLGDTAMYLCATSSLPTSAHEQFFGPGTRLTVL.

This chain links TRBV6-5 with TRBJ2-7; TRBD1 is a possible D gene (9 bases). CDR1 is MNHEY, CDR2 SVGAGI, per germline. The ends were cut back, 5 bases at V and 7 bases at J, with 15 bases in the middle. The CDR3 totals 13 residues. The CDR3 sequence: CASSLSGTGEQYV. The CDR3 coding sequence is TGTGCCAGCAGTCTTAGCGGGACAGGGGAGCAGTACGTC.

This clone has only one observation. The CDR3: CASSKDRAGELFF. The CDR3 nucleotides are TGTGCCAGCAGCAAAGACAGAGCCGGGGAGCTGTTTTTT. The rearrangement uses TRBV12-3 or TRBV12-4 and TRBJ2-2, with D tentatively TRBD1 (5 bases). Trimming shortened V by 6 bases and J by 6 bases, and 11 bases separated the two germline ends. The CDR3 extends over 13 amino acids.

The chain has TRBV19 and TRBJ1-1, with D maybe TRBD1 (5 bases). CDR3 size: 15 residues. With 4 bases removed from V and 4 bases from J, the gap between germline ends came to 16 bases. The germline V gene encodes CDR1 LNHDA and CDR2 SQIVND (reference sequence). In DNA form, the CDR3 reads TGTGCCAGTAGTACACAGCCAGGGTCGGGCACTGAAGCTTTCTTT. Its translation is CASSTQPGSGTEAFF.

This clone is a singleton in its sample. The rearrangement joins TRBV3-1 (or the pseudogene TRBV3-2) to TRBJ2-1; TRBD2 agrees at 16 bases. CDR1 LGHDT and CDR2 YNNKEL come from the germline V gene (reference sequence). V shed 2 bases and J 0 bases; nucleotides not matched to a gene: 16. CDR3 length: 23 amino acids. The CDR3 protein is CASSQSFRRGTSGGEGSYNEQFF. The DNA for the CDR3 is TGTGCCAGCAGCCAATCTTTTCGGCGAGGGACTAGCGGGGGGGAAGGCTCCTACAATGAGCAGTTCTTC.

The chain recombines TRBV11-3 with TRBJ2-2; D possibly corresponds to TRBD2 (6 bases). The CDR3 consists of 15 residues. Germline V gene sequence: CDR1 SGHNT, CDR2 YENEEA. V was trimmed by 3 bases and J by 0 bases, leaving 8 bases between them. The CDR3 DNA reads TGTGCCAGCAGCTTGGGGGGAACGAACACCGGGGAGCTGTTTTTT. Translated: CASSLGGTNTGELFF. The variable domain in full, completed from reference TRBV11-3 and TRBJ2-2, reads EAGVVQSPRYKIIEKKQPVAFWCNPISGHNTLYWYLQNLGQGPELLIRYENEEAVDDSQLPKDRFSAERLKGVDSTLKIQPAELGDSAVYLCASSLGGTNTGELFFGEGSRLTVL.

The chain employs TRBV5-1 and TRBJ1-2; D remains ambiguous. Germline CDR1 and CDR2: SGHRS and YFSETQ. Trimming took 4 bases from V and 0 from J, leaving 7 bases between them. This CDR3 contains 13 residues. Written as DNA, the CDR3 is TGCGCCAGCAGCCAGGATGCTAACTATGGCTACACCTTC. Translated, it gives CASSQDANYGYTF.

The chain joins TRBV9 to TRBJ2-3; D remains unclear. V was shortened by 0 bases and J by 4 bases, with 6 bases between the two germline ends. This CDR3 spans 13 amino acids. The germline V gene encodes CDR1 SGDLS and CDR2 YYNGEE. This chain's CDR3 is CASSVGPPDTQYF. The CDR3, as DNA: TGTGCCAGCAGCGTAGGGCCCCCAGATACGCAGTATTTT.

The gene calls are TRBV3-1 (or the pseudogene TRBV3-2) and TRBJ2-5; 8 bases map to TRBD2. V trimming: 2 bases; J trimming: 0 bases; junction bases outside the gene matches: 11. From germline, CDR1 is LGHDT and CDR2 YNNKEL (reference sequence). The CDR3 spans 18 residues. The chain's CDR3 is CASSQTGGGLLYQETQYF. The CDR3 DNA sequence: TGTGCCAGCAGCCAAACGGGGGGGGGTCTCTTGTACCAAGAGACCCAGTACTTC.